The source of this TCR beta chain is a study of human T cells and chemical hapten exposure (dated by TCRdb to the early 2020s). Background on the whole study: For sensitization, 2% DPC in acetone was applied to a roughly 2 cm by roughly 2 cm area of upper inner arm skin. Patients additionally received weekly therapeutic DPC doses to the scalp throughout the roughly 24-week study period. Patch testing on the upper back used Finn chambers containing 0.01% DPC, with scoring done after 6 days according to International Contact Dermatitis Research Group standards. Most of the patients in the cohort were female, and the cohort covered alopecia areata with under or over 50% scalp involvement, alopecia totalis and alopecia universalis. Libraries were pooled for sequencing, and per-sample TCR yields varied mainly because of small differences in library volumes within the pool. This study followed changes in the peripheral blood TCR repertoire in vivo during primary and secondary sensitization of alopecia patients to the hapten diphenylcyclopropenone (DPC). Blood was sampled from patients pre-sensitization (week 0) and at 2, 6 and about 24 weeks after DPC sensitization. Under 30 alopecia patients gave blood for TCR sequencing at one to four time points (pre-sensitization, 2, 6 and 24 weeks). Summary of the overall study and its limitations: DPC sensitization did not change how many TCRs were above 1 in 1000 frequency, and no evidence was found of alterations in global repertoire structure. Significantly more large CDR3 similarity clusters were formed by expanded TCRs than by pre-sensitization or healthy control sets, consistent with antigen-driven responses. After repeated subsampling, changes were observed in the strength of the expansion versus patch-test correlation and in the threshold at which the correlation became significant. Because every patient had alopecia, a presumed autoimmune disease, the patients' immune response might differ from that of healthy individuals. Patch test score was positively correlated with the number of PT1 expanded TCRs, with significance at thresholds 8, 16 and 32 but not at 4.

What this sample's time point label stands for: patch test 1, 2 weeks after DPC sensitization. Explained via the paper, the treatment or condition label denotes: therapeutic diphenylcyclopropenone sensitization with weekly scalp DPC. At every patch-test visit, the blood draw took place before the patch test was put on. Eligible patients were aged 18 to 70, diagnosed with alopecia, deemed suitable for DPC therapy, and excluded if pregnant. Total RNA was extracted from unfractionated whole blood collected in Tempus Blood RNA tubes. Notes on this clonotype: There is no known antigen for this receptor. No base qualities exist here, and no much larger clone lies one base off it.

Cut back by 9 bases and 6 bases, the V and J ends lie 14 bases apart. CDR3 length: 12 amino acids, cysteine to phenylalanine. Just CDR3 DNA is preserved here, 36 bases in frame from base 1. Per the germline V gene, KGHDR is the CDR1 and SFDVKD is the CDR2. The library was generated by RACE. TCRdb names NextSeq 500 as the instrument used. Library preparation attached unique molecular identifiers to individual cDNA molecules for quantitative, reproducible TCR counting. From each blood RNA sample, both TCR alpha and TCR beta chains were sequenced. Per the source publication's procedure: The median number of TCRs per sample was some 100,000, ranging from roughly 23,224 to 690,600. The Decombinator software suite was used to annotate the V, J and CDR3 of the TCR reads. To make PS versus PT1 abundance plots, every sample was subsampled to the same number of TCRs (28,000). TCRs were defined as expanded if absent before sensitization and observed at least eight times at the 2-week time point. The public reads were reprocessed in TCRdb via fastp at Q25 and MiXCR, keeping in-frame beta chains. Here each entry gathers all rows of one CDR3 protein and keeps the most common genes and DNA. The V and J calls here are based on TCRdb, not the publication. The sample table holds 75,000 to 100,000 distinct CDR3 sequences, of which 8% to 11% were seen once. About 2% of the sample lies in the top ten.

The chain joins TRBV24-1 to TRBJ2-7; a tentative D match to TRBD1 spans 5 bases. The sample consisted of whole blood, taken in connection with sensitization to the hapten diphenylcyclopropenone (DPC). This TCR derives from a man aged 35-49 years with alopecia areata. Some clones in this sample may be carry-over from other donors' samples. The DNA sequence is TGTGCCACCGAGTCCGTAAGGGGCGAGCAGTACTTC. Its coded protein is CATESVRGEQYF.